Each of the 7 T cell receptor beta chains below was sequenced from the same sample in a study of tumor and adjacent non-tumor tissue in lung cancer. A modified ARM-PCR protocol with three rounds of nested PCR amplified TCRbeta. TCRdb analysed the multiplex PCR reads with MiXCR anew, one entry per CDR3 protein. This repertoire shows some 90,000 distinct CDR3 sequences, 61% found once; its top ten account for more than 14%. RNA was extracted from bulk tissue without any cell sorting. Material: lung tumor tissue. Receptors originate from a man aged 70-80 years with non-small cell lung cancer.

Concerning this clonotype itself: One end of the junction is discordant with germline, which a read error may explain. V is TRBV11-2 and J is TRBJ2-7; D tentatively fits TRBD1 or TRBD2 (5 bases each). Germline assignment: CDR1 SGHAT and CDR2 FQNNGV. The CDR3 runs to 16 residues. CDR3 in amino acids: CASSLSGKERESEEYF. The CDR3 bases are TGTGCCAGCAGCTTATCAGGGAAGGAGAGGGAGAGCGAGGAGTACTTC.

To note about this clonotype: The junction differs from germline at one of its ends, possibly a read error. This chain joins TRBV5-6 and TRBJ2-7; D might be TRBD2 (7 bases). From germline, CDR1 is SGHDT and CDR2 YYEEEE. This CDR3 has 14 amino acids. The CDR3 region is CTSSLRGGAAEQYF. CDR3 in DNA: TGTACCAGCAGCTTGAGGGGGGGCGCGGCTGAGCAGTACTTC.

Details on this clonotype: The conserved phenylalanine or tryptophan normally closing the CDR3 is absent here, so this likely arose from a read error. The DNA is omitted, as the CDR3 cannot be located on it reliably, and the CDR3 follows TCRdb's listing. The chain has TRBV7-3 and TRBJ2-1; TRBD1, as called in the table, went unchecked against the DNA. The CDR3 has 13 residues if both end residues are counted. Per germline, CDR1 SGHTA and CDR2 FQGTGA. The CDR3 protein is CASSLIQGGGQLL.

This clonotype was counted a single time. The junction departs from germline at one end; a sequencing error may be responsible. This rearrangement joins TRBV5-5 to TRBJ2-3, with D maybe TRBD2 (6 bases). CDR3 size: 13 residues. Germline CDR1 and CDR2: SGHKS and YYEKEE (reference sequence). CDR3 region: CTSSLARRDTQYF. CDR3 DNA: TGTACCAGCAGCTTGGCACGGAGGGATACGCAATATTTT.

The sample holds many counts of this clonotype. The chain has TRBV12-3 or TRBV12-4 and TRBJ2-2, with D possibly matching TRBD1 (7 bases). The CDR3 length is 14 residues. V lost 7 bases to trimming and J lost 4 bases, with 13 bases between them. This chain's CDR3 is CASTQGGATGELFF. In nucleotides, the CDR3 is TGTGCCAGCACCCAGGGGGGAGCCACCGGGGAGCTGTTTTTT.

Ten or more counts support this clonotype. The chain employs TRBV20-1 and TRBJ2-1, with 12 bases identical to TRBD1. The ends lost 6 bases at V and 5 bases at J; junction bases unmatched: 8. Per germline, CDR1 DFQATT and CDR2 SNEGSKA (reference sequence). CDR3 length: 15 residues. The CDR3 DNA reads TGCAGTGCAGAAGCGCGGGACAGGGGGCACAATGAGCAGTTCTTC. This translates into CSAEARDRGHNEQFF.

On this clonotype: An end of the junction does not agree with germline; a read error may underlie this. The chain has TRBV5-4 and TRBJ2-2; no clear D gene. Germline lookup yields CDR1 SGHNT and CDR2 YYREEE (reference sequence). There are 15 residues in the CDR3. The CDR3: CANSFRQAGVGELFF. The CDR3 bases are TGTGCCAACAGCTTCCGTCAAGCCGGAGTCGGGGAGCTGTTTTTT.